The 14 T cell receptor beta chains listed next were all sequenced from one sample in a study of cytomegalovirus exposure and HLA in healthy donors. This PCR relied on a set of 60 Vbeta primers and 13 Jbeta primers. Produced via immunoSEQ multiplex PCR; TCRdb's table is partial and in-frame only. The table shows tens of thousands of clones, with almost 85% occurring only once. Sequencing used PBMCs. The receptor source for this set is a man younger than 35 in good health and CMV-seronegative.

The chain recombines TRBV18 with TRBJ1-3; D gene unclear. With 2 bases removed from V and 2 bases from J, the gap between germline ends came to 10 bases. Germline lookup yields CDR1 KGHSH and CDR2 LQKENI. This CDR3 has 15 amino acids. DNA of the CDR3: TGTGCCAGCTCACCAGGCGCAGGCCCTGGAAACACCATATATTTT. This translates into CASSPGAGPGNTIYF.

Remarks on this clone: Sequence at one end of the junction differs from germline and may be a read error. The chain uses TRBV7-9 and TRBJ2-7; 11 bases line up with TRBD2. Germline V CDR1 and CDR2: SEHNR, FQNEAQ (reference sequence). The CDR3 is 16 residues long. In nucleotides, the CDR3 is TGTTCCAGCAGCTTGGCTTCTAGCGGGAGGCCCTACGAGCAGTACTTC. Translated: CSSSLASSGRPYEQYF.

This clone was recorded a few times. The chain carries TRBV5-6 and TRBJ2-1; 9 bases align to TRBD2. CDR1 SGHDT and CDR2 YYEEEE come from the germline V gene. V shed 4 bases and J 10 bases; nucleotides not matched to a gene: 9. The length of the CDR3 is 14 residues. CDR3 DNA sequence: TGTGCCAGCAGCGCGTCCGGGACTAGCAACGAGCAGTTCTTC. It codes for CASSASGTSNEQFF.

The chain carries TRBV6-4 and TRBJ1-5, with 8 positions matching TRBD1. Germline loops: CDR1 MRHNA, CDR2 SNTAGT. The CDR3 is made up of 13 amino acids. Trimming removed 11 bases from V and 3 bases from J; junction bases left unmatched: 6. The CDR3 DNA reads TGTGCCGGCGCGGACAGGGCCAATCAGCCCCAGCATTTT. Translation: CAGADRANQPQHF.

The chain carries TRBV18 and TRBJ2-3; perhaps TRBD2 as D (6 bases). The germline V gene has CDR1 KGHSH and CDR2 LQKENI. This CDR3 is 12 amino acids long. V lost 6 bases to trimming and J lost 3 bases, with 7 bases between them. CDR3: CASSGGTDTQYF. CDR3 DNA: TGTGCCAGCTCCGGAGGGACAGATACGCAGTATTTT.

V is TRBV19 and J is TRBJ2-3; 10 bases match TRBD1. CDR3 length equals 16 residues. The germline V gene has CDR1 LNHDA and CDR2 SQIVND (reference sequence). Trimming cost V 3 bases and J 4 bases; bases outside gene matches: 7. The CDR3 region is CASSMIGTGVADTQYF. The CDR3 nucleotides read TGTGCCAGTAGTATGATCGGGACAGGGGTGGCAGATACGCAGTATTTT.

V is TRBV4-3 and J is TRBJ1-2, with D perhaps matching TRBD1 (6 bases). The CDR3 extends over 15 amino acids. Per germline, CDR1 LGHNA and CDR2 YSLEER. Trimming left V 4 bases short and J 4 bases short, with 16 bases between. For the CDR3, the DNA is TGCGCCAGCAGCCCCGCCCACGGACAGAGCTATGGCTACACCTTC. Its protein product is CASSPAHGQSYGYTF.

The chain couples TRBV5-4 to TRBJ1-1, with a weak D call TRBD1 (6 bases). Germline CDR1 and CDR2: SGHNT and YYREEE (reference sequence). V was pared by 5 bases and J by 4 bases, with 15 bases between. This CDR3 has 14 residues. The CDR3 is CASSKQGFVTEAFF. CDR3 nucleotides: TGTGCCAGCAGTAAACAGGGTTTCGTCACTGAAGCTTTCTTT.

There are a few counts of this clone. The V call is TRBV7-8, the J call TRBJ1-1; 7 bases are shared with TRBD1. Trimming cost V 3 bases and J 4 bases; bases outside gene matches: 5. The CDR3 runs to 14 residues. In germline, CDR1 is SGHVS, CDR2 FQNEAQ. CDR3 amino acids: CASSLGGQSTEAFF. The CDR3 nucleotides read TGTGCCAGCAGCTTGGGGGGACAGAGCACTGAAGCTTTCTTT. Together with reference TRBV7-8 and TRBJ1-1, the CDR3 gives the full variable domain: GAGVSQSPRYKVAKRGQDVALRCDPISGHVSLFWYQQALGQGPEFLTYFQNEAQLDKSGLPSDRFFAERPEGSVSTLKIQRTQQEDSAVYLCASSLGGQSTEAFFGQGTRLTVV.

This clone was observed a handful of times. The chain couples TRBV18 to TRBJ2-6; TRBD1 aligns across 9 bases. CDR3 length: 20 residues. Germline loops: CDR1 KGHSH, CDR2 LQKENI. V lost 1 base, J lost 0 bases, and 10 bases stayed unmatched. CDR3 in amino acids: CASSPLPGGTGPSGANVLTF. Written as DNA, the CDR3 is TGTGCCAGCTCACCACTGCCTGGCGGGACAGGGCCCTCTGGGGCCAACGTCCTGACTTTC.

CDR3 amino acids: CASSPQGAYEQFF. CDR3 sequence (DNA): TGCGCCAGCAGCCCACAGGGGGCGTATGAGCAGTTCTTC. This chain links TRBV5-1 with TRBJ2-1; 9 bases align to TRBD1. The trim removed 4 bases at V and 8 bases at J, leaving 4 bases unmatched. The germline V gene has CDR1 SGHRS and CDR2 YFSETQ. The CDR3 loop spans 13 amino acids.

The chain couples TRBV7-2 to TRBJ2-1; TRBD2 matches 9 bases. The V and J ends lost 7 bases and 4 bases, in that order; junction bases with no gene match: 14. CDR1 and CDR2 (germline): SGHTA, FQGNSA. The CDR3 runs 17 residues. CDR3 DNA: TGTGCCAGCACCAATGGAGGAGTGACTAGCGGTTACAATGAGCAGTTCTTC. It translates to CASTNGGVTSGYNEQFF.

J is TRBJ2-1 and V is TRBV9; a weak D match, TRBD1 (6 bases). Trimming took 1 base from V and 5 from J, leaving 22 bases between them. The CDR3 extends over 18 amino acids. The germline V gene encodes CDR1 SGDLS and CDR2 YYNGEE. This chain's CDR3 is CASSVRRTAPDPNNEQFF. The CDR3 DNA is TGTGCCAGCAGCGTACGACGGACAGCGCCAGACCCTAACAATGAGCAGTTCTTC.

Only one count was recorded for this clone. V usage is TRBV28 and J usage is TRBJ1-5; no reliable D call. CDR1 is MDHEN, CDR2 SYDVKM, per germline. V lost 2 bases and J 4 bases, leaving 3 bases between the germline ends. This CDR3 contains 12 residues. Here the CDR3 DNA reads TGTGCCAGCAGTTTAGAGAATCAGCCCCAGCATTTT. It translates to CASSLENQPQHF. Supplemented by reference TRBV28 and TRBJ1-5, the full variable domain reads DVKVTQSSRYLVKRTGEKVFLECVQDMDHENMFWYRQDPGLGLRLIYFSYDVKMKEKGDIPEGYSVSREKKERFSLILESASTNQTSMYLCASSLENQPQHFGDGTRLSIL.